In this sample, the clone carrying this T cell receptor (beta chain) turned up once. The CDR3 loop spans 15 amino acids. V gave up 1 base and J gave up 3 bases; unmatched junction bases: 5. Germline assignment: CDR1 SGHAT and CDR2 FQNNGV. The data were obtained in a study of control samples from healthy donors and cancer patients. Produced via immunoSEQ multiplex PCR; TCRdb's table is partial and in-frame only. The sample contains 40,000 to 60,000 clones, 80% to 90% of which appear only once. This clonotype was sampled from a woman in her forties or fifties with lung cancer. The chain recombines TRBV11-2 with TRBJ2-7; TRBD1 matches at 8 bases. Sequencing used PBMCs. CDR3 amino acids: CASSLGVGQDYEQYF. CDR3 DNA sequence: TGTGCCAGCAGCTTAGGGGTGGGACAGGACTACGAGCAGTACTTC.